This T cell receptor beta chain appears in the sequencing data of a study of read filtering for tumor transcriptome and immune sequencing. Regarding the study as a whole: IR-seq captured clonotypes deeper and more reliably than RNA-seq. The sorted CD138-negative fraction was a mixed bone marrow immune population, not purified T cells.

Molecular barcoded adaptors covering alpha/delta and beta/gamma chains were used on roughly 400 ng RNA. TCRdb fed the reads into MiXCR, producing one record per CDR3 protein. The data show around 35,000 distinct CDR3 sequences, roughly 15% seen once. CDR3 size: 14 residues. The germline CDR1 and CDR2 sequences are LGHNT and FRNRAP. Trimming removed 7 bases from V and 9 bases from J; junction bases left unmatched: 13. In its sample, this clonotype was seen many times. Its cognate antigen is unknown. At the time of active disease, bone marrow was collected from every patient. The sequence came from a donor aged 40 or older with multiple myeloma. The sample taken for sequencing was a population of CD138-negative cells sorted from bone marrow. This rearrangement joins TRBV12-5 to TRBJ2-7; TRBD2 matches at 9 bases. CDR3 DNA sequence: TGTGCTAGTGCCTTGCTAGCGGGACAAGCCGCGCAGTACTTC. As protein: CASALLAGQAAQYF. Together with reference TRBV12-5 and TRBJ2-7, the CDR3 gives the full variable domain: DARVTQTPRHKVTEMGQEVTMRCQPILGHNTVFWYRQTMMQGLELLAYFRNRAPLDDSGMPKDRFSAEMPDATLATLKIQPSEPRDSAVYFCASALLAGQAAQYFGPGTRLTVT.